These 2 T cell receptor beta chains share one sample of origin, sequenced in a study of cytomegalovirus exposure and HLA in healthy donors. Vbeta (60) and Jbeta (13) primers were used in the PCR. Generated by immunoSEQ multiplex PCR, the TCRdb table keeps only in-frame clones and is missing some. Here the sample spans 170,000 or so clones, approximately 80% being singletons. Specimen: PBMCs. Source of these receptors: a man younger than 45 in good health and CMV-seropositive.

The CDR3: CASSSFWGGNMNTEAFF. The CDR3 nucleotides read TGCGCCAGCAGCTCTTTCTGGGGAGGGAATATGAACACTGAAGCTTTCTTT. V is TRBV5-1 and J is TRBJ1-1; D remains unclear. Trimming shortened V by 3 bases and J by 0 bases, and 18 bases separated the two germline ends. The CDR3 consists of 17 residues. CDR1 SGHRS and CDR2 YFSETQ come from the germline V gene.

Of note for this clone: The same CDR3 arises from other DNA sequences in this sample as well. V is TRBV6-5 and J is TRBJ1-5; D is possibly TRBD1 (6 bases). CDR1 and CDR2 (germline): MNHEY, SVGAGI. V dropped 7 bases and J dropped 3 bases, with 10 bases sitting between them. The CDR3 spans 13 residues. The CDR3 DNA reads TGTGCCAGCAAACGACAGGACAATCAGCCCCAGCATTTT. It codes for CASKRQDNQPQHF.